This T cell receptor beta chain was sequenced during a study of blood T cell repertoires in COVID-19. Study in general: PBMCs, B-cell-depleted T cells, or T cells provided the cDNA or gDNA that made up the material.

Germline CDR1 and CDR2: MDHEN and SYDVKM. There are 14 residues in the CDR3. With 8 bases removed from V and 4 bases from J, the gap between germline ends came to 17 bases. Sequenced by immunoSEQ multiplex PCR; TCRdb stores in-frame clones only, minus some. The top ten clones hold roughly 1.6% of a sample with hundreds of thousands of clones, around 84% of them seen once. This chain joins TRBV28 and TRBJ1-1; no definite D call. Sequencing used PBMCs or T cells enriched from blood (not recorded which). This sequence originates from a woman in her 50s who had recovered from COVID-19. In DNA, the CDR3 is TGTGCCAGCGGGATTGGGGAGAAGCTCACTGAAGCTTTCTTT. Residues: CASGIGEKLTEAFF.